This TCR beta chain was retrieved from a study of cytomegalovirus exposure and HLA in healthy donors. Study conclusions and caveats: Further analysis, carried out later, found HLA-associated TCR beta chains more clonally expanded than equally common other chains. Per a prior analysis, the majority of TCR beta V segments were productive roughly 87% or roughly 30% of the time. Researchers reported in a later analysis that a missense DCLRE1C variant was tied to TCR beta V- and J-gene trimming.

The PCR contained 60 Vbeta and 13 Jbeta primers. Some clones are missing from TCRdb's copy, which holds only in-frame ones; the method was immunoSEQ multiplex PCR. The top ten clones hold approximately 7.2% of a sample with roughly 80,000 clones, roughly 75% of them seen once. About this clone itself: Its matching antigen is unknown.

The germline V and J ends were trimmed by 7 bases and 7 bases, with 11 bases remaining between them. CDR1 is DFQATT, CDR2 SNEGSKA, per germline (reference sequence). The CDR3 consists of 11 residues. The V and J genes are TRBV20-1 and TRBJ2-1; D remains ambiguous. Sequencing was carried out using PBMCs. The sequence came from a woman between 40 and 55 years old in good health and CMV-seronegative. The CDR3 coding sequence is TGCAGTGGTTTTCGGTTGAATGAGCAGTTCTTC. Translation gives CSGFRLNEQFF.